Below are 22 T cell receptor beta chains sequenced from a single sample in a study of blood T cell repertoires in COVID-19. Produced via immunoSEQ multiplex PCR; TCRdb's table is partial and in-frame only. The repertoire holds about 65,000 clones, with 75% to 85% as singletons. The material sequenced was peripheral blood. These receptors came from an older man with acute or convalescent COVID-19.

CDR3 loop: CASSDQRLGGYGYTF. The DNA for the CDR3 is TGTGCCAGCAGTGACCAACGGCTCGGGGGCTATGGCTACACCTTC. This chain links TRBV25-1 with TRBJ1-2; a weak D match, TRBD1 (5 bases). The CDR3 has 15 residues. The V gene lost 3 bases and the J gene lost 4 bases, with 15 bases spanning the gap. Germline assignment: CDR1 MGHDK and CDR2 SYGVNS.

The V call is TRBV7-8, the J call TRBJ1-5, with D hard to call. V gave up 5 bases and J gave up 6 bases, with 8 bases separating them. The CDR3 is 12 amino acids. The germline V gene has CDR1 SGHVS and CDR2 FQNEAQ. CDR3 in amino acids: CASSPYGQPQHF. The CDR3, as DNA: TGTGCCAGCAGCCCCTACGGTCAGCCCCAGCATTTT. The complete variable domain, with remaining parts taken from reference TRBV7-8 and TRBJ1-5, reads GAGVSQSPRYKVAKRGQDVALRCDPISGHVSLFWYQQALGQGPEFLTYFQNEAQLDKSGLPSDRFFAERPEGSVSTLKIQRTQQEDSAVYLCASSPYGQPQHFGDGTRLSIL.

The chain is built from TRBV5-4 and TRBJ2-7; TRBD1 aligns across 11 bases. Per the germline V gene, CDR1 is SGHNT and CDR2 is YYREEE (reference sequence). Trimming removed 2 bases from V and 7 bases from J; junction bases left unmatched: 8. This CDR3 contains 15 residues. The CDR3 loop is CASSLVGQGAGEQYF. The CDR3, as DNA: TGTGCCAGCAGCTTAGTAGGACAGGGGGCAGGTGAGCAGTACTTC.

This clone was seen more than once but under ten times. The rearrangement joins TRBV12-3 or TRBV12-4 to TRBJ1-5; D is unresolved. V was cut by 4 bases and J by 5 bases, with 9 bases left in between. This CDR3 spans 13 amino acids. Here the CDR3 DNA reads TGTGCCAGCAGTTGGTATAGTTATCAGCCCCAGCATTTT. Its translation is CASSWYSYQPQHF.

The rearrangement joins TRBV13 to TRBJ1-2; no firm D call. V lost 2 bases, J lost 7 bases, and 26 bases lay in between. CDR3 length: 18 amino acids. Germline CDR1 PRHDT, CDR2 FYEKMQ (reference sequence). The CDR3, as DNA: TGTGCCAGCAGCTTAATGCCCACCGGTGGGCCAGGCATCGGTGGCTACACCTTC. Protein sequence: CASSLMPTGGPGIGGYTF.

This CDR3 is CASSLGSEETQYF. The CDR3 DNA follows: TGCGCCAGCAGCTTGGGATCAGAAGAGACCCAGTACTTC. The chain is built from TRBV5-1 and TRBJ2-5; no clear D gene. Germline V gives CDR1 SGHRS, CDR2 YFSETQ. Trimming took off 0 bases at V and 3 bases at J, with 6 bases between the two ends. The CDR3 is 13 amino acids.

The chain is built from TRBV6-5 and TRBJ1-1, with D unclear. Per germline, CDR1 MNHEY and CDR2 SVGAGI. With 0 bases removed from V and 5 bases from J, the gap between germline ends came to 10 bases. CDR3 length: 14 residues. Here the CDR3 reads CASSYSSARTEAFF. As DNA, the CDR3 is TGTGCCAGCAGTTACTCCTCAGCGAGGACTGAAGCTTTCTTT.

This chain links TRBV2 with TRBJ1-3; maybe TRBD1 (5 bases). The V and J ends lost 4 bases and 4 bases respectively, with 8 bases between them. CDR1 is SNHLY, CDR2 FYNNEI, per germline. CDR3 length: 13 amino acids. CDR3 amino acids: CASSAGMGNTIYF. Here the CDR3 DNA reads TGTGCCAGCAGTGCAGGGATGGGAAACACCATATATTTT.

This clone was recorded only once. One end of the junction varies from germline; a read error may be responsible. J is TRBJ1-5 and V is TRBV12-3 or TRBV12-4; D ambiguous. This CDR3 is built from 13 residues. CDR3 region: CASCLHENQPQHF. CDR3 nucleotide sequence: TGTGCCAGCTGTTTACATGAGAATCAGCCCCAGCATTTT.

This chain links TRBV19 with TRBJ1-1; D is possibly TRBD1 (5 bases). The V gene's germline CDR1 is LNHDA and CDR2 SQIVND (reference sequence). CDR3 length: 13 amino acids. Trimming took 4 bases from V and 7 from J, leaving 13 bases between them. The CDR3 nucleotides read TGTGCCAGTAGTACGCGGGGGGTTGGTGAAGCTTTCTTT. Encoded protein: CASSTRGVGEAFF.

This chain connects TRBV2 to TRBJ2-1; perhaps TRBD1 as D (6 bases). The germline gives CDR1 SNHLY, CDR2 FYNNEI. This CDR3 spans 15 amino acids. V was clipped by 6 bases and J by 0 bases, with 12 bases between them. The CDR3 sequence: CASRRTESSYNEQFF. In DNA, the CDR3 is TGTGCCAGCAGGAGGACAGAGAGCTCCTACAATGAGCAGTTCTTC. The whole variable domain, filled in from reference TRBV2 and TRBJ2-1, reads EPEVTQTPSHQVTQMGQEVILRCVPISNHLYFYWYRQILGQKVEFLVSFYNNEISEKSEIFDDQFSVERPDGSNFTLKIRSTKLEDSAMYFCASRRTESSYNEQFFGPGTRLTVL.

The rearrangement links TRBV14 to TRBJ1-3, with D hard to call. The germline V gene encodes CDR1 SGHDN and CDR2 FVKESK. V was trimmed by 3 bases and J by 2 bases, leaving 14 bases between them. The CDR3 spans 16 residues. The CDR3 DNA reads TGTGCCAGCAGCCAGGTACCGGGAGCCACTGGAAACACCATATATTTT. This sequence encodes CASSQVPGATGNTIYF.

This clone has a single count. The chain combines TRBV7-8 with TRBJ1-1; 9 nucleotides align to TRBD1. The V and J ends lost 1 base and 6 bases, in that order; junction bases with no gene match: 3. The CDR3 totals 14 residues. CDR1 is SGHVS, CDR2 FQNEAQ, per germline. CDR3: CASSLVGQGPEAFF. The CDR3 region has the DNA TGTGCCAGCAGCTTAGTTGGACAGGGGCCTGAAGCTTTCTTT.

This chain connects TRBV5-1 to TRBJ2-5; the D is unclear. V gave up 2 bases and J gave up 0 bases, with 8 bases separating them. Germline V lookup: CDR1 SGHRS, CDR2 YFSETQ. This CDR3 comprises 14 residues. The CDR3 sequence is CASSFADNQETQYF. As DNA, the CDR3 is TGCGCCAGCAGCTTTGCCGACAACCAAGAGACCCAGTACTTC.

Written as DNA, the CDR3 is TGTGCCAGCAGCCTCGGGACAGGGGGAGAGACCCAGTACTTC. The encoded protein is CASSLGTGGETQYF. The chain combines TRBV3-1 (or the pseudogene TRBV3-2) with TRBJ2-5, with TRBD1 matching over 11 bases. CDR3 length: 14 residues. Germline CDR1 is LGHDT and CDR2 is YNNKEL (reference sequence). J lost 4 bases, V lost 4 bases, and 2 bases had no gene match.

This clone has just a few counts. The gene calls are TRBV6-5 and TRBJ1-2, with 8 bases matching TRBD1. Germline V lookup: CDR1 MNHEY, CDR2 SVGAGI. This CDR3 is built from 13 residues. V dropped 11 bases and J dropped 7; count of bases not matched to a gene: 12. The DNA for the CDR3 is TGTGCCGTCCACAGGGGGTACGGGGGTGGCTACACCTTC. Translating gives CAVHRGYGGGYTF.

The chain uses TRBV20-1 and TRBJ2-1; 10 positions agree with TRBD2. The CDR3 runs 16 residues. V lost 3 bases and J lost 4; bases outside the gene matches: 9. CDR1 is DFQATT and CDR2 is SNEGSKA in the germline V gene (reference sequence). The DNA for the CDR3 is TGCAGTGCTAGTCGGCTAGCGGGGGCCTTTTACAATGAGCAGTTCTTC. Protein product: CSASRLAGAFYNEQFF.

This clone was seen once. This chain uses TRBV19 with TRBJ2-3; 8 bases match TRBD2. The CDR3 has 17 amino acids. The V and J ends lost 4 bases and 4 bases, in that order; junction bases with no gene match: 13. Germline V gene lookup returns CDR1 LNHDA and CDR2 SQIVND (reference sequence). In DNA, the CDR3 is TGTGCCAGTAGTAGACGGGGGGGCGGAGGGAATGCAGATACGCAGTATTTT. Translated, it gives CASSRRGGGGNADTQYF.

This rearrangement joins TRBV29-1 to TRBJ1-1, with D possibly matching TRBD1 (6 bases). Trimming shortened V by 2 bases and J by 2 bases, and 12 bases separated the two germline ends. The CDR3 loop spans 14 amino acids. Germline CDR1 reads SQVTM; CDR2 reads ANQGSEA. The CDR3 coding sequence is TGCAGCGTTGAATGGGGGGGCGCCAACACTGAAGCTTTCTTT. This sequence encodes CSVEWGGANTEAFF.

This clone was counted only a few times. The chain uses TRBV19 and TRBJ1-1; D possibly corresponds to TRBD1 (6 bases). The ends were cut back, 2 bases at V and 4 bases at J, with 8 bases in the middle. Germline lookup yields CDR1 LNHDA and CDR2 SQIVND (reference sequence). The CDR3 is 13 residues long. The CDR3 region has the DNA TGTGCCAGTAGTATAAACAGGGCCACTGAAGCTTTCTTT. It yields the protein CASSINRATEAFF.

The chain combines TRBV5-8 with TRBJ1-5; D is undetermined. The CDR3 length is 11 residues. Trimming took 4 bases from V and 7 from J, leaving 6 bases between them. Per the germline V gene, CDR1 is SGHTS and CDR2 is YDEGEE. The CDR3 nucleotides read TGTGCCAGCAGCCTAGGACAGCCCCAGCATTTT. It codes for CASSLGQPQHF.

The V call is TRBV3-1 (or the pseudogene TRBV3-2), the J call TRBJ1-5; D uncertain. The CDR3 spans 13 residues. Between the trimmed V and J ends, which lost 0 bases and 4 bases, there was a span of 4 bases. Germline CDR1 reads LGHDT; CDR2 reads YNNKEL (reference sequence). The CDR3 spells CASSQDLNQPQHF. CDR3 bases: TGTGCCAGCAGCCAAGACCTAAATCAGCCCCAGCATTTT.